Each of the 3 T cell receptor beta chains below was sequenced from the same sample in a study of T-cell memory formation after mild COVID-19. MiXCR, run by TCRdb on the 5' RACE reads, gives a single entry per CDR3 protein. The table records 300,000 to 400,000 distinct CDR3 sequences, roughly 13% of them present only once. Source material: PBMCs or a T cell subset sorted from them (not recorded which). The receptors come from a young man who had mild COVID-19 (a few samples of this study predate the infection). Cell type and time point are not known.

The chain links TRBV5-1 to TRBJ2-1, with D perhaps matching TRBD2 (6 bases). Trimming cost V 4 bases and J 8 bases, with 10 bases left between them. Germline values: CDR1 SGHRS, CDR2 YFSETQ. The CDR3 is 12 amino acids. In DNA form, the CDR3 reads TGCGCCAGCAGCGGTAGGAGGGATGAGCAGTTCTTC. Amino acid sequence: CASSGRRDEQFF.

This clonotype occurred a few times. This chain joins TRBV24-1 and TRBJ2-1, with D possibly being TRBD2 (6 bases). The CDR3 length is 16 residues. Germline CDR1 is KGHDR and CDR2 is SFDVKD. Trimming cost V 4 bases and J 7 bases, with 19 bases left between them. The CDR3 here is CATSDHSFMEGNEQFF. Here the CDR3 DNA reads TGTGCCACCAGTGACCACTCGTTTATGGAGGGGAATGAGCAGTTCTTC.

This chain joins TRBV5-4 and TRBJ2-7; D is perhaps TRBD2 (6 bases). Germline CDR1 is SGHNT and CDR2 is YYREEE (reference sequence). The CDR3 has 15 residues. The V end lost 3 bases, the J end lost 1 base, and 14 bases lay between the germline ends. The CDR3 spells CASSSRRGASYEQYF. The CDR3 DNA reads TGTGCCAGCAGCTCCCGGAGGGGAGCGTCCTACGAGCAGTACTTC.